The clone carrying this TCR beta chain appeared a few times. The data are from a study of control samples from healthy donors and cancer patients. The protocol was immunoSEQ multiplex PCR, while the TCRdb copy is restricted to in-frame clones and leaves out a portion. This table has 150,000 or so clones, 70% to 90% appearing once. This CDR3 comprises 14 residues. Looked up from germline, CDR1 is SEHNR and CDR2 is FQNEAQ (reference sequence). Trimming removed 1 base at V and 1 base at J, with 7 bases between. The receptor was derived from a young man in good health. Sequenced material: blood. V gene TRBV7-9 combines with J gene TRBJ1-1, with D possibly TRBD1 on 6 matching bases. CDR3 protein: CASSLEGGNTEAFF. The CDR3 nucleotides are TGTGCCAGCAGCTTAGAAGGGGGGAACACTGAAGCTTTCTTT.